This record looks at one TCR beta chain sequence and its context. This sample is drawn from a study of T-cell memory formation after mild COVID-19. 5'RACE with constant-segment primers yielded barcoded, UMI-tagged TCR alpha and TCR beta cDNA libraries. Using its own MiXCR run on the 5' RACE reads, TCRdb lists one record per CDR3 protein. Of fewer than 600,000 distinct CDR3 sequences listed, about 22% are singletons. The sample comprised PBMCs or a T cell subset sorted from them (not recorded which). The receptor was isolated from an adult woman who had mild COVID-19 (a few samples of this study predate the infection). Cell type and time point are not known.

CDR3: CASSVLMAGELFF. The DNA of the CDR3 is TGTGCCAGCAGCGTACTAATGGCCGGGGAGCTGTTTTTT. V and J are TRBV4-2 and TRBJ2-2; D is uncertain. V lost 5 bases and J 6 bases, leaving 10 bases between the germline ends. There are 13 residues in the CDR3. Germline-derived CDR1 and CDR2 are LGHNA and YNFKEQ.